This T cell receptor beta chain was sequenced for a study of T cells in localized non-small cell lung cancer. Whole-study findings and limits: Blood T cell density predicted longer survival; adjacent-lung clonality, shorter.

Trimming removed 6 bases from V and 10 bases from J; junction bases left unmatched: 12. This CDR3 comprises 14 residues. CDR1 and CDR2 from the germline V gene are SQVTM and ANQGSEA. Libraries were prepared by immunoSEQ multiplex PCR; TCRdb keeps only in-frame clonotypes and omits some of them. Of over a thousand clones detected, less than 40% appear once; the ten largest clones hold about 13%. A remark on this clone: Its antigen is currently unknown.

The gene calls are TRBV29-1 and TRBJ2-1; 10 bases agree with TRBD1. The source was lung tumor tissue, collected before any cancer treatment. This clonotype was sampled from a woman aged 40 to 75 with stage I lung adenocarcinoma. In DNA form, the CDR3 reads TGCAGCGTCACGGACAGGGGGGACCTTTACGAGCAGTTCTTC. The encoded protein is CSVTDRGDLYEQFF.